Listed here is a single T cell receptor beta chain. Roughly 10 milliliters was the volume of peripheral blood drawn from each donor. The sample is drawn from a study of blood T cells in healthy people across ages. For the second PCR, which ran for 7 to 11 cycles, a sample-barcoded 5' primer and a J-beta primer mix were used. Each CDR3 protein gets one entry after TCRdb re-called the 5' RACE reads with MiXCR. The sample consists of some 750,000 distinct CDR3 sequences, 20% to 25% of them appearing once. This CDR3 is built from 14 residues. Germline CDR1 is MNHEY and CDR2 is SVGAGI. With 2 bases removed from V and 4 bases from J, the gap between germline ends came to 11 bases.

This sequence was found in a man in his sixties or seventies in good health. The chain recombines TRBV6-5 with TRBJ1-1; tentative D call: TRBD1 (6 bases). Sequenced input: blood. CDR3: CASSYVGGATEAFF. The CDR3 region has the DNA TGTGCCAGCAGTTACGTAGGGGGGGCCACTGAAGCTTTCTTT.